This TCR beta chain was documented in a study of blood T cell repertoires in COVID-19. Turning to the study itself: The cDNA or gDNA used as material had been derived from T cells, B-cell-depleted T cells, or PBMCs.

V dropped 0 bases and J dropped 6; count of bases not matched to a gene: 4. CDR1 SGDLS and CDR2 YYNGEE come from the germline V gene. CDR3 length: 14 residues. Living in under 30 US areas, the participants were between roughly 18 and 95 years of age. Participants reported their clinical history, and cohort assignment relied on those reports. Authors' analysis steps: Estimation of nucleated cell counts relied on the amplification of reference gene primers. The repertoire was sequenced with immunoSEQ multiplex PCR; TCRdb's copy has only in-frame clones and lacks some. V, J and clone size were drawn from that table, and D and trimming were deduced from the DNA. In the table there are around 250,000 clones, approximately 86% of which are singletons. This clone appeared once.

The chain carries TRBV9 and TRBJ2-7, with TRBD2 matching 9 bases. The specimen sequenced was PBMCs or T cells enriched from blood (not recorded which). The receptor was derived from a woman aged 50 to 65 who had recovered from COVID-19. CDR3 region: CASSVEVTSGEQYF. Written as DNA, the CDR3 is TGTGCCAGCAGCGTAGAGGTGACTAGCGGCGAGCAGTACTTC.